The TCR beta chain under discussion was sequenced for a study of regulatory T cells in long-lasting Graves disease. Deletions cut 0 bases from V and 3 bases from J, with 6 bases between. From germline, CDR1 is MNHEY and CDR2 SVGAGI. This CDR3 has 14 amino acids. Both iRepertoire HTBI primers and Arm-PCR of CDR3 regions were used to build the TCR beta libraries. In TCRdb, the multiplex PCR reads were re-called with MiXCR into one record per CDR3 protein. Of 500,000 or so distinct CDR3 sequences listed, around 15% are singletons. Time point specified: newly diagnosed GD, antithyroid drugs for less than 3 months. Construction of the TCR library relied on RNA isolated from PBMCs. Another study also made use of these data, one on T cells in Graves' hyperthyroidism and ophthalmopathy.

This material consisted of peripheral blood mononuclear cells (PBMCs), taken at new diagnosis, from a patient treated with antithyroid drugs. The sequence was collected from a man in his forties or fifties with Graves disease. The rearrangement joins TRBV6-5 to TRBJ1-5; D uncertain. In DNA form, the CDR3 reads TGTGCCAGCAGTTACTCGCGGCCCAATCAGCCCCAGCATTTT. It codes for CASSYSRPNQPQHF.